Presented here are 30 T cell receptor beta chains from one specimen sequenced in a study of T cell repertoires in cytomegalovirus infection. TCRdb reprocessed the reads via MiXCR and lists one record per CDR3 protein. The sample yields 230,000 or so distinct CDR3 sequences, about 15% seen once. The sequenced sample was CD8+ T cells from PBMCs. These receptors came from a human donor in good health (CMV status not recorded). Some clones in this sample may be carry-over from other donors' samples.

The chain recombines TRBV4-1 with TRBJ2-1; the D gene is possibly TRBD2 (5 bases). Per the germline V gene, CDR1 is MGHRA and CDR2 is YSYEKL. Trimming took off 1 base at V and 4 bases at J, with 11 bases between the two ends. CDR3 size: 15 residues. The CDR3 spells CASSQGETGYNEQFF. DNA for the CDR3: TGCGCCAGCAGCCAAGGGGAGACTGGATACAATGAGCAGTTCTTC.

This clonotype was observed at least ten times. The chain joins TRBV7-2 to TRBJ1-2; 7 bases are a match to TRBD1. V lost 2 bases, J lost 4 bases, and 4 bases stayed unmatched. Germline loops: CDR1 SGHTA, CDR2 FQGNSA. The CDR3 has 14 residues. The CDR3 sequence is CASSLFEGAYGYTF. The DNA of the CDR3 is TGTGCCAGCAGCTTATTTGAGGGGGCCTATGGCTACACCTTC. Complete variable domain (other parts from reference TRBV7-2 and TRBJ1-2): GAGVSQSPSNKVTEKGKDVELRCDPISGHTALYWYRQSLGQGLEFLIYFQGNSAPDKSGLPSDRFSAERTGGSVSTLTIQRTQQEDSAVYLCASSLFEGAYGYTFGSGTRLTVV.

This clonotype has at least ten counts. This chain links TRBV27 with TRBJ2-1; either TRBD1 or TRBD2 may fit D (5 bases each). The CDR3 has 12 amino acids. Trimming removed 3 bases from V and 10 bases from J, with 10 bases in between. Germline V lookup: CDR1 MNHEY, CDR2 SMNVEV (reference sequence). The CDR3 here is CASSLGRDEQFF. In DNA form, the CDR3 reads TGTGCCAGCAGTTTGGGCAGGGACGAGCAGTTCTTC.

This clonotype was recorded many times. This chain joins TRBV7-6 and TRBJ2-3; D might be TRBD1 (6 bases). The CDR3 spans 17 residues. Germline CDR1 is SGHVS and CDR2 is FNYEAQ. V was pared by 7 bases and J by 2 bases, with 22 bases between. The CDR3 sequence is CASTPKEGQSITDTQYF. CDR3 nucleotides: TGTGCCAGCACCCCGAAAGAAGGACAGAGTATCACAGATACGCAGTATTTT.

In its sample, this clonotype was seen many times. This chain links TRBV7-2 with TRBJ1-4; D not resolved. V was trimmed by 5 bases and J by 0 bases, leaving 7 bases between them. The CDR3 is 14 amino acids. Germline V gives CDR1 SGHTA, CDR2 FQGNSA. The CDR3 DNA sequence: TGTGCCAGCAGCATACCAGCAACTAATGAAAAACTGTTTTTT. It codes for CASSIPATNEKLFF.

This clonotype has a count of ten or more. V and J are TRBV7-2 and TRBJ1-2; TRBD1 matches at 8 bases. Germline lookup yields CDR1 SGHTA and CDR2 FQGNSA. The CDR3 has 14 amino acids. V dropped 5 bases and J dropped 8; count of bases not matched to a gene: 10. Here the CDR3 DNA reads TGTGCCAGCAGCCGCCGCCAGGGGGCTTGGGGCTACACCTTC. As protein: CASSRRQGAWGYTF.

A few counts support this clonotype. V and J are TRBV28 and TRBJ2-5, with TRBD1 identical over 7 bases. This CDR3 comprises 14 residues. The V segment lost 5 bases and the J segment 1 base; nucleotides outside the gene matches: 4. The germline V gene encodes CDR1 MDHEN and CDR2 SYDVKM. CDR3 sequence: CASSPGDSQETQYF. CDR3 bases: TGTGCCAGCAGTCCCGGGGACAGCCAAGAGACCCAGTACTTC.

This clonotype has more than one count but fewer than ten. The chain combines TRBV6-5 with TRBJ1-2; D is uncertain. This CDR3 region has 15 residues. The germline V gene has CDR1 MNHEY and CDR2 SVGAGI. The germline V and J ends were trimmed by 0 bases and 8 bases, with 16 bases remaining between them. This chain's CDR3 is CASSYSKPGLGGYTF. Here the CDR3 DNA reads TGTGCCAGCAGTTACTCGAAGCCCGGCCTGGGCGGCTACACCTTC.

This clonotype was counted at least ten times. The chain uses TRBV7-8 and TRBJ2-5; weak D call: TRBD2 (5 bases). The V and J ends lost 4 bases and 2 bases respectively, with 8 bases between them. CDR3 length: 13 residues. From germline, CDR1 is SGHVS and CDR2 FQNEAQ. CDR3 sequence: CASSSPGQETQYF. DNA of the CDR3: TGTGCCAGCAGCTCACCGGGACAAGAGACCCAGTACTTC.

The sample holds many counts of this clonotype. J is TRBJ2-7 and V is TRBV12-3 or TRBV12-4; D remains ambiguous. The ends were cut back, 5 bases at V and 2 bases at J, with 10 bases in the middle. The CDR3 consists of 13 residues. This CDR3 is CASSEDGPYEQYF. For the CDR3, the DNA is TGTGCCAGCAGTGAGGACGGACCCTACGAGCAGTACTTC.

The chain has TRBV20-1 and TRBJ1-2; a weak D match, TRBD1 (6 bases). Trimming removed 3 bases from V and 5 bases from J, with 16 bases in between. Germline V gene sequence: CDR1 DFQATT, CDR2 SNEGSKA (reference sequence). CDR3 length equals 14 residues. The CDR3, as DNA: TGCAGTGCTAGGGACCCGGGACACCCATATGGCTACACCTTC. Amino acids: CSARDPGHPYGYTF.

This clonotype has a count of ten or more. The chain recombines TRBV29-1 with TRBJ2-1; D possibly corresponds to TRBD1 (5 bases). V was clipped by 7 bases and J by 5 bases, with 9 bases between them. The germline CDR1 and CDR2 sequences are SQVTM and ANQGSEA. This CDR3 is 11 amino acids long. CDR3 DNA: TGCAGCGAGGGGTCGGACAATGAGCAGTTCTTC. This gives the protein CSEGSDNEQFF.

The rearrangement uses TRBV28 and TRBJ1-6; TRBD1 agrees at 7 bases. The V gene's germline CDR1 is MDHEN and CDR2 SYDVKM. The CDR3 spans 16 residues. J was trimmed by 7 bases and V by 2 bases; bases with no gene match: 8. CDR3: CASSLSLLGQNSPLHF. The CDR3 nucleotides read TGTGCCAGCAGTTTAAGTTTGTTGGGACAGAATTCACCCCTCCACTTT.

This clonotype was seen at least ten times. V usage is TRBV4-1 and J usage is TRBJ2-1, with 7 bases identical to TRBD1. This CDR3 has 16 residues. The J segment lost 2 bases and the V segment lost 1 base, leaving 5 bases of the junction unmatched. The V gene's germline CDR1 is MGHRA and CDR2 YSYEKL. This CDR3 is CASSQAPDRAYNEQFF. CDR3 sequence (DNA): TGCGCCAGCAGCCAAGCCCCTGACAGGGCCTACAATGAGCAGTTCTTC.

At least ten counts were recorded for this clonotype. The chain joins TRBV6-2 or TRBV6-3 to TRBJ2-7; maybe TRBD2 (5 bases). V lost 2 bases, J lost 2 bases, and 13 bases lay in between. CDR3 length equals 15 residues. Germline CDR1 MNHEY, CDR2 SVGEGT. CDR3 in DNA: TGTGCCAGCAGTTACCGGAGGACCTCCCCCTACGAGCAGTACTTC. This codes for CASSYRRTSPYEQYF.

This clonotype was picked up a small number of times. V gene TRBV2 combines with J gene TRBJ1-1; no reliable D call. This CDR3 spans 11 amino acids. Trimming removed 3 bases from V and 11 bases from J, with 10 bases in between. Germline V gene data show CDR1 as SNHLY and CDR2 as FYNNEI. The CDR3: CASSEPPVAFF. The CDR3 DNA sequence: TGTGCCAGCAGTGAGCCGCCGGTGGCTTTCTTT.

The chain recombines TRBV25-1 with TRBJ2-7; 7 positions match TRBD1. Germline V CDR1 and CDR2: MGHDK, SYGVNS. The CDR3 is 14 amino acids. V lost 6 bases, J lost 2 bases, and 7 bases stayed unmatched. The CDR3 nucleotides read TGTGCCAGCAGCTCAGGACAGGACACCTACGAGCAGTACTTC. It yields the protein CASSSGQDTYEQYF.

This clonotype was counted many times. CDR3: CASSLSPGTPDQPQHF. Here the CDR3 DNA reads TGTGCCAGCAGTTTATCTCCCGGGACACCCGATCAGCCCCAGCATTTT. V and J are TRBV27 and TRBJ1-5; maybe TRBD1 (6 bases). The CDR3 has 16 residues. Trimming took off 0 bases at V and 5 bases at J, with 14 bases between the two ends. Per the germline V gene, CDR1 is MNHEY and CDR2 is SMNVEV (reference sequence).

This clonotype was picked up many times. The chain joins TRBV19 to TRBJ1-5; TRBD1 might be the D (5 bases). Trimming shortened V by 4 bases and J by 2 bases, and 12 bases separated the two germline ends. The CDR3 runs to 15 residues. The V gene's germline CDR1 is LNHDA and CDR2 SQIVND (reference sequence). CDR3 DNA: TGTGCCAGTAGTACCCGACGGGGCCGCAATCAGCCCCAGCATTTT. Residues: CASSTRRGRNQPQHF. Drawing the rest from reference TRBV19 and TRBJ1-5, the complete variable domain is DGGITQSPKYLFRKEGQNVTLSCEQNLNHDAMYWYRQDPGQGLRLIYYSQIVNDFQKGDIAEGYSVSREKKESFPLTVTSAQKNPTAFYLCASSTRRGRNQPQHFGDGTRLSIL.

The chain is built from TRBV29-1 and TRBJ1-2; D is ambiguous. The CDR3 sequence is 14 residues long. From germline, CDR1 is SQVTM and CDR2 ANQGSEA. V was cut by 0 bases and J by 4 bases, with 12 bases left in between. CDR3 sequence: CSVEEGKGPYGYTF. CDR3 nucleotide sequence: TGCAGCGTTGAAGAGGGAAAGGGCCCCTATGGCTACACCTTC. Together with reference TRBV29-1 and TRBJ1-2, the CDR3 gives the full variable domain: SAVISQKPSRDICQRGTSLTIQCQVDSQVTMMFWYRQQPGQSLTLIATANQGSEATYESGFVIDKFPISRPNLTFSTLTVSNMSPEDSSIYLCSVEEGKGPYGYTFGSGTRLTVV.

The table lists this clonotype with a few counts. The chain recombines TRBV19 with TRBJ2-5; 10 nucleotides agree with TRBD2. The CDR3 is made up of 17 amino acids. Germline V gene sequence: CDR1 LNHDA, CDR2 SQIVND (reference sequence). V trimming: 3 bases; J trimming: 5 bases; junction bases outside the gene matches: 12. The CDR3 reads CASSMGRRLAGGETQYF. The CDR3 DNA reads TGTGCCAGTAGTATGGGAAGGCGACTAGCGGGCGGGGAGACCCAGTACTTC.

In its sample, this clonotype was seen a few times. J is TRBJ1-1 and V is TRBV4-1; 8 bases fit TRBD1. V lost 0 bases, J lost 1 base, and 4 bases stayed unmatched. CDR1 and CDR2 from the germline V gene are MGHRA and YSYEKL. This CDR3 comprises 16 residues. CDR3 loop: CASSQELTGANTEAFF. The CDR3 DNA is TGCGCCAGCAGCCAAGAACTGACAGGGGCGAACACTGAAGCTTTCTTT.

This clonotype was seen many times. This chain joins TRBV7-2 and TRBJ1-5; unclear D gene. V was pared by 5 bases and J by 2 bases, with 34 bases between. The CDR3 has 22 residues. The germline CDR1 and CDR2 sequences are SGHTA and FQGNSA. The CDR3: CASSPPPAPGGQSISRNQPQHF. Here the CDR3 DNA reads TGTGCCAGCAGCCCCCCGCCGGCTCCCGGCGGGCAGTCCATTTCGCGCAATCAGCCCCAGCATTTT.

This clonotype has a count of ten or more. The CDR3 sequence: CASSLVSGGGRRGHYNEQFF. The CDR3 nucleotides are TGTGCCAGCAGCTTAGTCTCCGGGGGTGGGCGGCGGGGCCACTACAATGAGCAGTTCTTC. J is TRBJ2-1 and V is TRBV7-2; the D gene is possibly TRBD2 (6 bases). CDR1 and CDR2 from the germline V gene are SGHTA and FQGNSA. V lost 1 base to trimming and J lost 3 bases, with 25 bases between them. This CDR3 has 20 amino acids. Full variable domain (missing parts from reference TRBV7-2 and TRBJ2-1): GAGVSQSPSNKVTEKGKDVELRCDPISGHTALYWYRQSLGQGLEFLIYFQGNSAPDKSGLPSDRFSAERTGGSVSTLTIQRTQQEDSAVYLCASSLVSGGGRRGHYNEQFFGPGTRLTVL.

In its sample, this clonotype was seen many times. This chain links TRBV7-8 with TRBJ2-2; 11 bases map to TRBD1. The CDR3 length is 16 residues. Trimming removed 4 bases from V and 5 bases from J; junction bases left unmatched: 6. Germline V gene data show CDR1 as SGHVS and CDR2 as FQNEAQ. CDR3 sequence: CASSWDRGGGTGELFF. The DNA of the CDR3 is TGTGCCAGCAGCTGGGACAGGGGGGGAGGAACCGGGGAGCTGTTTTTT.

The V and J genes are TRBV28 and TRBJ2-7, with 8 bases fitting TRBD1. Germline-derived CDR1 and CDR2 are MDHEN and SYDVKM. The CDR3 runs 19 residues. The V segment lost 5 bases and the J segment 4 bases; nucleotides outside the gene matches: 22. The CDR3 protein is CASSRGPEARGLSWYEQYF. DNA of the CDR3: TGTGCCAGCAGTAGGGGACCCGAGGCCAGGGGGCTTTCTTGGTACGAGCAGTACTTC.

This clonotype was seen ten or more times. Written as DNA, the CDR3 is TGTGCCAGCTCGACAGATAACACCGGGGAGCTGTTTTTT. Its protein is CASSTDNTGELFF. This chain uses TRBV7-3 with TRBJ2-2; possibly TRBD1 for D (5 bases). V was cut by 8 bases and J by 2 bases, with 9 bases left in between. The CDR3 sequence is 13 residues long. Germline CDR1 reads SGHTA; CDR2 reads FQGTGA.

This clonotype was detected ten times or more. The gene calls are TRBV28 and TRBJ2-3; D unclear. Germline V gene lookup returns CDR1 MDHEN and CDR2 SYDVKM. The CDR3 is made up of 10 amino acids. The ends were cut back, 6 bases at V and 4 bases at J, with 2 bases in the middle. CDR3 residues: CASRADTQYF. In DNA form, the CDR3 reads TGTGCCAGCAGGGCAGATACGCAGTATTTT. Full variable domain (rest looked up from reference TRBV28 and TRBJ2-3): DVKVTQSSRYLVKRTGEKVFLECVQDMDHENMFWYRQDPGLGLRLIYFSYDVKMKEKGDIPEGYSVSREKKERFSLILESASTNQTSMYLCASRADTQYFGPGTRLTVL.

J is TRBJ2-3 and V is TRBV12-3 or TRBV12-4, with D perhaps TRBD2 (6 bases). The CDR3 is made up of 14 amino acids. Trimming took off 5 bases at V and 1 base at J, with 10 bases between the two ends. The CDR3 DNA follows: TGTGCCAGCAGTGAGGGACTCCGCACAGATACGCAGTATTTT. This encodes CASSEGLRTDTQYF.

This clonotype has a count of ten or more. The CDR3 DNA reads TGCGCCAGCAGCCAGCGCCGGTTTGATGAAAAACTGTTTTTT. Protein product: CASSQRRFDEKLFF. The chain employs TRBV4-1 and TRBJ1-4; D gene ambiguous. The germline V gene has CDR1 MGHRA and CDR2 YSYEKL. The ends were cut back, 3 bases at V and 6 bases at J, with 11 bases in the middle. The CDR3 runs to 14 residues.